Described below is a single T cell receptor beta chain sequence and its context. This record comes from a study of cytomegalovirus exposure and HLA in healthy donors. PCR used 60 Vbeta primers and 13 Jbeta primers. Profiled with immunoSEQ multiplex PCR; TCRdb holds only in-frame clones, not every one. The sample has under 200,000 clones, 79% seen once. Material: PBMCs. The receptor comes from a middle-aged man in good health and CMV-seronegative.

The CDR3 loop reads CASSARTGGISEAFF. CDR3 bases: TGTGCCAGCAGCGCCAGGACAGGGGGGATATCCGAAGCTTTCTTT. This sequence joins TRBV9 and TRBJ1-1; 10 bases agree with TRBD1. The V gene end was trimmed by 3 bases and the J gene end by 8 bases; junction bases not matched to a gene: 10. The CDR3 covers 15 residues. Per the germline V gene, CDR1 is SGDLS and CDR2 is YYNGEE.